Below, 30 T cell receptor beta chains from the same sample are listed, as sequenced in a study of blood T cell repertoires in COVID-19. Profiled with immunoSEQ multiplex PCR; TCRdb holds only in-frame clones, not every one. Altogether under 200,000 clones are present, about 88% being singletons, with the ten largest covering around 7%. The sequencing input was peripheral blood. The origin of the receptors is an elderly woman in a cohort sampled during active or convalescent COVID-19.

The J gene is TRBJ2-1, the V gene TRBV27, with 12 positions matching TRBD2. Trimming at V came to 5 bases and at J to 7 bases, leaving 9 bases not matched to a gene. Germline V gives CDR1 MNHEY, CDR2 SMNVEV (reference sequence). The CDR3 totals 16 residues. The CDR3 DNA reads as TGTGCCAGCAGTCCCCGCCTAGCGGGGGGGTATAATGAGCAGTTCTTC. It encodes CASSPRLAGGYNEQFF.

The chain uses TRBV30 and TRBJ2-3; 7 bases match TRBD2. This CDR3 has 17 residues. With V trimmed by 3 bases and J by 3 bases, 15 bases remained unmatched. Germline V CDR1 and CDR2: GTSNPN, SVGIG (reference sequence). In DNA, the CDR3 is TGTGCCTGGAGCCGACGGAGGGAGGGCTTAGGTACAGATACGCAGTATTTT. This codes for CAWSRRREGLGTDTQYF.

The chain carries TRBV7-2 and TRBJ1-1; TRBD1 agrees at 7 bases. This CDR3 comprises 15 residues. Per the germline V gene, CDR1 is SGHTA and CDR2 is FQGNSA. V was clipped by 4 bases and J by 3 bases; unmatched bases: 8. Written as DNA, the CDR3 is TGTGCCAGCAGCTCAGTACAGGGGCGCGACACTGAAGCTTTCTTT. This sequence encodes CASSSVQGRDTEAFF. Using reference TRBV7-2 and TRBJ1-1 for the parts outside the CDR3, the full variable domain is GAGVSQSPSNKVTEKGKDVELRCDPISGHTALYWYRQSLGQGLEFLIYFQGNSAPDKSGLPSDRFSAERTGGSVSTLTIQRTQQEDSAVYLCASSSVQGRDTEAFFGQGTRLTVV.

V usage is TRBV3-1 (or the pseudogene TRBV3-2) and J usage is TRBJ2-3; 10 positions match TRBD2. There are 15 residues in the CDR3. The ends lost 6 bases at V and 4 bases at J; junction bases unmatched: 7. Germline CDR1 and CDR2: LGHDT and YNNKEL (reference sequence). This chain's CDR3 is CASRSSGSSPDTQYF. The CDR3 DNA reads TGTGCCAGCAGATCTAGCGGGAGCAGTCCAGATACGCAGTATTTT.

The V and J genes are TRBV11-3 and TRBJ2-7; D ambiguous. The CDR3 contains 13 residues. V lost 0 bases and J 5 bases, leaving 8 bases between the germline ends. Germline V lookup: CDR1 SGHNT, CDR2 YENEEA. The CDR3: CASSLEKSDEQYF. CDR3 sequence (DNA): TGTGCCAGCAGCTTAGAAAAAAGCGACGAGCAGTACTTC.

CDR3 loop: CSVPSGTANQPQHF. CDR3 in DNA: TGCAGCGTCCCGTCTGGGACAGCGAATCAGCCCCAGCATTTT. The chain couples TRBV29-1 to TRBJ1-5; 7 bases match TRBD1. CDR1 and CDR2 from the germline V gene are SQVTM and ANQGSEA. After removal of 6 bases from V and 4 bases from J, the junction contained 9 bases not matched to a gene. The CDR3 contains 14 residues.

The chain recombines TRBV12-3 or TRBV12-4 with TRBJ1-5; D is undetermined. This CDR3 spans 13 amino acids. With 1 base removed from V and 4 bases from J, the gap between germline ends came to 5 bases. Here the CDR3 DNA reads TGTGCCAGCAGTTTAGGGGAGAATCAGCCCCAGCATTTT. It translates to CASSLGENQPQHF.

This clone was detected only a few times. CDR3 coding DNA: TGTGCCAGTAAAGAACAGGCCACAATCCCTTCCAATGAGCAGTTCTTC. This sequence encodes CASKEQATIPSNEQFF. The chain couples TRBV19 to TRBJ2-1; TRBD1 is a possible D gene (5 bases). The CDR3 sequence is 16 residues long. V shed 7 bases and J shed 6 bases, with 22 bases lying between them. CDR1 is LNHDA and CDR2 is SQIVND in the germline V gene (reference sequence).

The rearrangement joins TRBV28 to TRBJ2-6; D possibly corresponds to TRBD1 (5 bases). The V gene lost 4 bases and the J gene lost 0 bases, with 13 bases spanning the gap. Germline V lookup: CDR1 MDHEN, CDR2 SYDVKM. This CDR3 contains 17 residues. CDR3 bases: TGTGCCAGCAGTTCCAGACAGAGGCCCTCTGGGGCCAACGTCCTGACTTTC. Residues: CASSSRQRPSGANVLTF.

The CDR3 DNA sequence: TGCGCCAGCAGCTTGGTATTTCTGTCGGGACAGGGGGCGCGTATTGGCCTATATGGCTACACCTTC. It translates to CASSLVFLSGQGARIGLYGYTF. This chain uses TRBV5-1 with TRBJ1-2; 12 bases are shared with TRBD1. Trimming removed 0 bases from V and 5 bases from J; junction bases left unmatched: 23. There are 22 residues in the CDR3. Germline CDR1 SGHRS, CDR2 YFSETQ.

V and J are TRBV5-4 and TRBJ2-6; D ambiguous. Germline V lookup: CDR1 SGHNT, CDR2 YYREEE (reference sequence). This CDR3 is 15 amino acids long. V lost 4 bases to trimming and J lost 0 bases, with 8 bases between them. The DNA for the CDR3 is TGTGCCAGCAGCAAGATGAGCTCTGGGGCCAACGTCCTGACTTTC. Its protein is CASSKMSSGANVLTF.

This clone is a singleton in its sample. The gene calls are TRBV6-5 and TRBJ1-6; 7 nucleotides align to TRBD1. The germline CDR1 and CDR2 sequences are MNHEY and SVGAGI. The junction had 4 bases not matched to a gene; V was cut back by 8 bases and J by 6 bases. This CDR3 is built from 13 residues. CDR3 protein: CASGGTVNSPLHF. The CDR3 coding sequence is TGTGCCAGCGGCGGGACAGTTAATTCACCCCTCCACTTT.

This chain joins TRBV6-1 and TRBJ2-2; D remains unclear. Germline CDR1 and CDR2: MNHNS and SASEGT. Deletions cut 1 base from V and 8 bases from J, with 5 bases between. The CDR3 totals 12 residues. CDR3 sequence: CASSEVSGELFF. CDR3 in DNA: TGTGCCAGCAGTGAAGTATCGGGGGAGCTGTTTTTT.

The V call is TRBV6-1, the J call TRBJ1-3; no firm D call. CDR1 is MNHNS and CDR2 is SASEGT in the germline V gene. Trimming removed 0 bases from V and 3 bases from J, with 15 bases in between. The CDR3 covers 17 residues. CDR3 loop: CASSEAVGELSGNTIYF. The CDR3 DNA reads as TGTGCCAGCAGTGAAGCCGTCGGGGAGTTAAGTGGAAACACCATATATTTT.

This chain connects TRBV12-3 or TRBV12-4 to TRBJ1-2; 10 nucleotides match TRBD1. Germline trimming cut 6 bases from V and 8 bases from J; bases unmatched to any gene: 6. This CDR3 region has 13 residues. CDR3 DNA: TGTGCCAGCAGGGAGACAGGGGGCGGGGGCTACACCTTC. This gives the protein CASRETGGGGYTF.

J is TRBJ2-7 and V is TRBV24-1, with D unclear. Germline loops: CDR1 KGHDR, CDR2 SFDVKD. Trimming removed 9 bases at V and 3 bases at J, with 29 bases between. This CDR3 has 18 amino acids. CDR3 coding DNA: TGTGCCACCCACAGTCCACCCTGTTATACAGTACCGAACTACGAGCAGTACGTC. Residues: CATHSPPCYTVPNYEQYV.

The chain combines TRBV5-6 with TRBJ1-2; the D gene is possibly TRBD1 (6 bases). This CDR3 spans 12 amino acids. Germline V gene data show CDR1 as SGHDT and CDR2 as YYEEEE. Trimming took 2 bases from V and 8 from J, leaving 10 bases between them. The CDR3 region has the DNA TGTGCCAGCAGCTTTGGGGGCCGAGGCTACACCTTC. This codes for CASSFGGRGYTF.

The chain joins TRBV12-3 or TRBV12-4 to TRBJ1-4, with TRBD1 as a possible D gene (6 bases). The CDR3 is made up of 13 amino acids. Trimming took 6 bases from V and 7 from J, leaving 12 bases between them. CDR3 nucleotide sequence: TGTGCCAGCAGACTCGCAGGGGCTGAAAAACTGTTTTTT. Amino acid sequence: CASRLAGAEKLFF.

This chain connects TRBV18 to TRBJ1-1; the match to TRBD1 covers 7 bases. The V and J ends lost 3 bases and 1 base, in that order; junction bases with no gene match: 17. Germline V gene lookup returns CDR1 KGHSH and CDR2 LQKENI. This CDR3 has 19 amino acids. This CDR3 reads CASSPVRTGITASNTEAFF. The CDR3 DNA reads TGTGCCAGCTCACCCGTAAGGACAGGAATAACAGCCTCGAACACTGAAGCTTTCTTT.

The CDR3 sequence is CATGGTGGHYEQYF. As DNA, the CDR3 is TGTGCCACCGGCGGCACAGGGGGCCACTACGAGCAGTACTTC. The genes are TRBV10-3 and TRBJ2-7; 9 bases match TRBD1. CDR1 is ENHRY and CDR2 is SYGVKD in the germline V gene. V shed 10 bases and J 3 bases; nucleotides not matched to a gene: 10. This CDR3 is 14 amino acids long.

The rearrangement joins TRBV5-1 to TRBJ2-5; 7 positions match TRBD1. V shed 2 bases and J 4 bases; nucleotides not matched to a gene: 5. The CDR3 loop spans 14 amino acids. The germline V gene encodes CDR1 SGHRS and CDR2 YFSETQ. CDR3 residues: CASSFRGLGETQYF. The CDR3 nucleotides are TGCGCCAGCAGCTTCAGGGGGTTGGGAGAGACCCAGTACTTC.

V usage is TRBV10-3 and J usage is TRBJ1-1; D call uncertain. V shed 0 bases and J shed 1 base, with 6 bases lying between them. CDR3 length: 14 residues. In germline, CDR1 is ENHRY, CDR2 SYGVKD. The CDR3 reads CAISESRGNTEAFF. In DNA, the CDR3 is TGTGCCATCAGTGAGTCCCGGGGGAACACTGAAGCTTTCTTT.

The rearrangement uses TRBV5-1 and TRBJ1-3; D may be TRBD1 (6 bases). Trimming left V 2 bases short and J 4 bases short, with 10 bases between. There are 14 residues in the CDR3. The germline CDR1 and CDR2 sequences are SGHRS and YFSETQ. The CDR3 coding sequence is TGCGCCAGCAGCTTCACAGGGTACGGAAACACCATATATTTT. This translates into CASSFTGYGNTIYF.

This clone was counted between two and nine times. CDR3 nucleotides: TGTGCCAGCAGCCCCCTGGGGGCCTTTAACACTGAAGCTTTCTTT. Its translation is CASSPLGAFNTEAFF. V is TRBV5-6 and J is TRBJ1-1; tentatively, D is TRBD1 (6 bases). Germline assignment: CDR1 SGHDT and CDR2 YYEEEE. The CDR3 has 15 residues. V was shortened by 4 bases and J by 2 bases, with 15 bases between the two germline ends.

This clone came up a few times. For the CDR3, the DNA is TGTGCCAGCAGCAAGGACAGGGTGGGTGAGCAGTTCTTC. Amino acid sequence: CASSKDRVGEQFF. This sequence joins TRBV7-2 and TRBJ2-1; 8 nucleotides match TRBD1. J gave up 9 bases and V 5 bases, and 6 bases lay outside the gene matches. The CDR3 length is 13 residues. Germline V gives CDR1 SGHTA, CDR2 FQGNSA.

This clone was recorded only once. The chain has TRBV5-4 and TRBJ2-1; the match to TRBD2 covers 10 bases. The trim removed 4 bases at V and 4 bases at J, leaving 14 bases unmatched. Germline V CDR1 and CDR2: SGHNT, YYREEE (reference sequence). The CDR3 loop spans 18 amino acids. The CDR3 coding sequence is TGTGCCAGCAGCCCGGGGGGGCTAGCGGGGGTTTCTTACAATGAGCAGTTCTTC. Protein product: CASSPGGLAGVSYNEQFF.

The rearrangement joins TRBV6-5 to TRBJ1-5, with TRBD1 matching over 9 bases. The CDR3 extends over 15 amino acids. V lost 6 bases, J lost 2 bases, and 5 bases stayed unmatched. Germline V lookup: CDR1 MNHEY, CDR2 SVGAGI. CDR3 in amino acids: CASRDRGYRNQPQHF. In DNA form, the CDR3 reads TGTGCCAGCAGGGACAGGGGTTATCGCAATCAGCCCCAGCATTTT.

CDR3 sequence reads: CASSQAEAGLAFF. For the CDR3, the DNA is TGTGCCAGCAGCCAAGCGGAAGCGGGTCTCGCTTTCTTT. The chain has TRBV3-1 (or the pseudogene TRBV3-2) and TRBJ1-1; no clear D gene. Germline V gene data show CDR1 as LGHDT and CDR2 as YNNKEL (reference sequence). The CDR3 is 13 residues long. Between the trimmed V and J ends, which lost 1 base and 11 bases, there was a span of 14 bases.

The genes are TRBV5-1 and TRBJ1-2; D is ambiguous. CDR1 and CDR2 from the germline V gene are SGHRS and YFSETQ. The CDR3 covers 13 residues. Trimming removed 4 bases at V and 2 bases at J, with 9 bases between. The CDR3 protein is CASSPSGNYGYTF. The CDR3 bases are TGCGCCAGCAGCCCCAGCGGGAACTATGGCTACACCTTC.

The CDR3 nucleotides are TGTGCCAGCAGCTTAGCGGGAGTAATCGGGGAGCTGTTTTTT. Residues: CASSLAGVIGELFF. This chain links TRBV7-9 with TRBJ2-2; weak D call: TRBD2 (5 bases). Germline-derived CDR1 and CDR2 are SEHNR and FQNEAQ (reference sequence). Between the trimmed V and J ends, which lost 0 bases and 7 bases, there was a span of 9 bases. The CDR3 has 14 amino acids.